This T cell receptor (beta chain) originates from a study of sequential checkpoint blockade in melanoma. This clone has a handful of counts. Generated by immunoSEQ multiplex PCR, the TCRdb table keeps only in-frame clones and is missing some. Among 4,000 to 5,000 clones listed, approximately 39% were seen once. Treatment reported: randomized to nivolumab then ipilimumab (arm A) or the reverse (arm B). The TCR originated in a human donor with melanoma. The sample here was tumor tissue (inferred from file names), taken from a patient given nivolumab and ipilimumab in sequence.

The CDR3 sequence is CASNKGTPGLTTGELFF. The CDR3, as DNA: TGTGCCAGCAACAAGGGTACCCCGGGACTTACCACCGGGGAGCTGTTTTTT. This chain joins TRBV11-3 and TRBJ2-2; tentative D call: TRBD2 (6 bases). V was pared by 7 bases and J by 4 bases, with 22 bases between. Germline CDR1 is SGHNT and CDR2 is YENEEA. The CDR3 length is 17 residues.